These 2 T cell receptor beta chains came from one sample sequenced in a study of persistence of HIV-infected CD4 T cells. The antigens of these receptors remain unknown. Stimulation used around 9.1 ug/mL lysate from CMV-infected fibroblasts. CD40L-negative CD69-negative CD45RO-high memory CD4+ T cells were sorted as populations depleted of antigen-responding cells. The libraries were made with immunoSEQ version 4 in survey mode. This table comes from immunoSEQ multiplex PCR, and its TCRdb copy is limited to in-frame clones, with some not included. Of approximately 30,000 clones listed, 82% were seen once; the top ten hold less than 5%. The material sequenced was CD4+ T cells sorted from PBMCs after roughly 18-hour stimulation, taken from a patient who received antiretroviral therapy. The receptors originated from an adult man with HIV who was CMV-seropositive.

The V and J genes are TRBV12-2 and TRBJ2-2; TRBD1 is the table's D call and was not checked against the DNA. TRBV12-2 is a listed pseudogene. The CDR3 has 14 amino acids. Here the CDR3 reads CASRLREGVGELFF. CDR3 DNA: TGTGCAAGTCGCTTGAGAGAAGGGGTCGGGGAGCTGTTTTTT.

A single count supports this clone. J is TRBJ2-1 and V is TRBV7-9; 8 bases are shared with TRBD2. CDR3 size: 15 residues. J gave up 7 bases and V 5 bases, and 10 bases lay outside the gene matches. Germline lookup yields CDR1 SEHNR and CDR2 FQNEAQ (reference sequence). This CDR3 reads CASSDTRGGLNEQFF. The CDR3 nucleotides read TGTGCCAGCAGCGACACCCGGGGGGGACTGAATGAGCAGTTCTTC.